Shown below are 10 T cell receptor beta chains from a single sample sequenced in a study of T-cell reconstitution after alpha-beta-depleted transplantation in children. Unique molecular identifiers were incorporated when the TCRbeta library was constructed. One entry per CDR3 protein, called by TCRdb with MiXCR from the PCR reads. Of 750,000 to 950,000 distinct CDR3 sequences listed, about 15% are singletons. Sample: PBMCs, mostly from graft donor cells, taken 360 days after TCRalphabeta/CD19-depleted stem cell transplant. Receptors were obtained from a male patient between 5 and 17 years old who had a stem cell transplant for acute lymphoblastic leukemia, so the T cells may come from the graft donor.

V is TRBV10-2 and J is TRBJ2-3, with D hard to call. Per the germline V gene, CDR1 is WSHSY and CDR2 is SAAADI. V lost 4 bases and J lost 2, with 13 bases in between. The CDR3 has 15 residues. CDR3 loop: CASSVWAGLTDTQYF. The CDR3 bases are TGCGCCAGCAGTGTATGGGCAGGCCTCACAGATACGCAGTATTTT.

This clonotype was seen more than once but under ten times. The gene calls are TRBV2 and TRBJ2-3; 8 nucleotides align to TRBD2. CDR1 and CDR2 from the germline V gene are SNHLY and FYNNEI. J was trimmed by 5 bases and V by 8 bases; bases with no gene match: 3. This CDR3 is 12 amino acids long. As DNA, the CDR3 is TGTGCCAGCGCGGGAGGAGAAGATACGCAGTATTTT. The encoded protein is CASAGGEDTQYF. Looking up the rest from reference TRBV2 and TRBJ2-3 gives the full variable domain: EPEVTQTPSHQVTQMGQEVILRCVPISNHLYFYWYRQILGQKVEFLVSFYNNEISEKSEIFDDQFSVERPDGSNFTLKIRSTKLEDSAMYFCASAGGEDTQYFGPGTRLTVL.

The chain links TRBV7-3 to TRBJ1-1; D not resolved. This CDR3 spans 15 amino acids. The V gene lost 5 bases and the J gene lost 1 base, with 14 bases spanning the gap. CDR1 is SGHTA, CDR2 FQGTGA, per germline. CDR3 bases: TGTGCCAGCAGCCCCGGACCCGTCCGGAACACTGAAGCTTTCTTT. As protein: CASSPGPVRNTEAFF.

There are many counts of this clonotype. The rearrangement links TRBV12-3 or TRBV12-4 to TRBJ2-1; 7 nucleotides match TRBD2. The CDR3 consists of 14 residues. The ends lost 0 bases at V and 4 bases at J; junction bases unmatched: 0. Here the CDR3 DNA reads TGTGCCAGCAGTTTAGCTAGCGGGTACAATGAGCAGTTCTTC. Translating gives CASSLASGYNEQFF.

This clonotype was detected a few times. The chain recombines TRBV12-3 or TRBV12-4 with TRBJ2-7, with D unclear. The CDR3 extends over 15 amino acids. V gave up 5 bases and J gave up 2 bases, with 16 bases separating them. CDR3 DNA sequence: TGTGCCAGCAGTCTATTCCACACGGAGCCCTACGAGCAGTACTTC. The encoded protein is CASSLFHTEPYEQYF.

This clonotype was observed a handful of times. The chain has TRBV4-2 and TRBJ2-2; possible D gene TRBD2, 6 bases. CDR3 length: 15 residues. Trimming shortened V by 4 bases and J by 5 bases, and 14 bases separated the two germline ends. Germline V gene lookup returns CDR1 LGHNA and CDR2 YNFKEQ. The CDR3 sequence: CASSPRLDPTGELFF. The DNA for the CDR3 is TGTGCCAGCAGCCCGAGACTAGATCCGACCGGGGAGCTGTTTTTT.

The chain couples TRBV29-1 to TRBJ2-3; the match to TRBD2 covers 14 bases. This CDR3 contains 16 residues. Germline values: CDR1 SQVTM, CDR2 ANQGSEA. V gave up 6 bases and J gave up 0 bases; unmatched junction bases: 5. For the CDR3, the DNA is TGCAGCGTGAGGGGACTAGCGGGAGCTAGCACAGATACGCAGTATTTT. This codes for CSVRGLAGASTDTQYF.

This clonotype showed up many times. J is TRBJ2-6 and V is TRBV6-1; D remains ambiguous. Per germline, CDR1 MNHNS and CDR2 SASEGT. There are 14 residues in the CDR3. Trimming pared 7 bases from V and 0 bases from J, leaving 7 bases between. In DNA, the CDR3 is TGTGCCAGCAAGGCGGTCTCTGGGGCCAACGTCCTGACTTTC. This encodes CASKAVSGANVLTF.

J is TRBJ2-3 and V is TRBV11-2; 7 nucleotides line up with TRBD1. The trim removed 5 bases at V and 6 bases at J, leaving 11 bases unmatched. Germline V CDR1 and CDR2: SGHAT, FQNNGV. The CDR3 length is 15 residues. DNA of the CDR3: TGTGCCAGCAGCATGCGACAGGGTTATTTGGATACGCAGTATTTT. Translating gives CASSMRQGYLDTQYF.

The chain uses TRBV6-1 and TRBJ1-1; 7 bases line up with TRBD1. CDR3 length: 17 amino acids. V lost 6 bases to trimming and J lost 1 base; unmatched junction nucleotides: 14. Germline V gene lookup returns CDR1 MNHNS and CDR2 SASEGT. The CDR3 DNA reads TGTGCCAGCAGCTTCGACAGGGTGGGGTGGCGGAACACTGAAGCTTTCTTT. It encodes CASSFDRVGWRNTEAFF.